The present entry profiles one TCR beta chain with its context. Its antigen is as yet unknown. With 5 bases clipped from V and 5 bases from J, the junction kept 6 bases outside the gene matches. Germline V gene lookup returns CDR1 SGHRS and CDR2 YFSETQ. The CDR3 length is 15 residues. These data are taken from a study of cytomegalovirus exposure and HLA in healthy donors. Study-level information: The Caucasian-associated ancestry cluster held over 80% of over 350 genotyped donors. Study-level findings and limits: More clonal expansion characterized HLA-associated TCR beta chains than equally common others in a later analysis. Apart from CMV serostatus, no immune exposure information was available. Later, an analysis found that common viral pathogens appeared to be linked with several of the most significant clusters.

The PCR employed 60 Vbeta primers together with 13 Jbeta primers. Only in-frame clones appear in the TCRdb table, and some are missing; sequencing was by immunoSEQ multiplex PCR. The sample lists roughly 77,000 clones, around 78% occurring once. The gene calls are TRBV5-1 and TRBJ2-2; 10 nucleotides match TRBD2. The sequencing input was PBMCs. The source of this sequence is a man in his forties in good health and CMV-seronegative. The CDR3 region is CASSEVTSGTGELFF. The CDR3 DNA sequence: TGCGCCAGCAGTGAAGTGACTAGCGGGACCGGGGAGCTGTTTTTT.